The clone carrying this T cell receptor (beta chain) has ten or more counts. This CDR3 spans 15 amino acids. Trimming removed 0 bases from V and 4 bases from J, with 12 bases in between. From germline, CDR1 is MNHNY and CDR2 SVGAGI (reference sequence). The time point was: pre-sensitization, week 0. Treatment noted: therapeutic diphenylcyclopropenone sensitization with weekly scalp DPC. This entry belongs to a study of human T cells and chemical hapten exposure. The overall study: Across the whole study, which lasted about 6 months, patients were given diphenylcyclopropenone on the scalp once a week.

TCRdb ran MiXCR on the RACE reads and lists one entry per CDR3 protein. The sample carries tens of thousands of distinct CDR3 sequences, 9.5% to 12% recorded once. The receptor was isolated from a woman aged 50 to 65 with alopecia areata. Some clones in this sample may be carry-over from other donors' samples. The material sequenced was whole blood, taken in connection with sensitization to the hapten diphenylcyclopropenone (DPC). The rearrangement joins TRBV6-6 to TRBJ1-1, with unresolved D. In DNA, the CDR3 is TGTGCCAGCAGTTACTCTCTCGACGGTGGCACTGAAGCTTTCTTT. It codes for CASSYSLDGGTEAFF.